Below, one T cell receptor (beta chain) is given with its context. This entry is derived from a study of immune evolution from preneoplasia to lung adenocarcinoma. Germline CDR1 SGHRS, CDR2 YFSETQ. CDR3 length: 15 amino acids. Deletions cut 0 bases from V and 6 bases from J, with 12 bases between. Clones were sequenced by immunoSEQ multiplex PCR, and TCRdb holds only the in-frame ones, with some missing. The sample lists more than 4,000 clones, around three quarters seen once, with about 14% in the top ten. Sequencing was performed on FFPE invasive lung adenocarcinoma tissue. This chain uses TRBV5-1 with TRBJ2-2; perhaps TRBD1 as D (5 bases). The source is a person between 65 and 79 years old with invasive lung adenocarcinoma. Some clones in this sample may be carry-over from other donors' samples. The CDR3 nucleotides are TGCGCCAGCAGCTTGGCCGTGCAGGGCCCCGGGGAGCTGTTTTTT. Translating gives CASSLAVQGPGELFF.